The rows below give T cell receptor beta chains drawn from one sample of a study of identical twins. In TCRdb, the 5' RACE reads were re-called with MiXCR into one record per CDR3 protein. The table includes about 250,000 distinct CDR3 sequences, over 11% detected once. The material sequenced was memory (CD45RO+) T cells sorted from blood. The source of these receptors is a woman younger than 30 in good health. The conserved cysteine and the conserved F or W are not part of the CDR3 here.

J,V,CDR3
TRBJ2-2,TRBV7-6,ASSLGINTGELF
TRBJ2-3,TRBV4-2,ASCGGVAVPSTDTQY
TRBJ2-7,TRBV5-6,ASSWGTSYEQY
TRBJ2-3,TRBV6-2/TRBV6-3,ASRRPGDFTDTQY
TRBJ1-1,TRBV6-1,ASRPTGWTEAF
TRBJ1-2,TRBV20-1,SASTGQPFFNYGYT
TRBJ2-5,TRBV20-1,SAQDPGGTETQY
TRBJ2-1,TRBV3-1,ASQLVGQYNEQF
TRBJ2-1,TRBV7-2,ASSPGLAAYNEQF
TRBJ1-3,TRBV20-1,SARVQQRPGTIY
TRBJ2-4,TRBV7-8,ASSLGRQVENIQY
TRBJ2-7,TRBV20-1,SADPGTSGNRAPYEQY
TRBJ2-2,TRBV20-1,SAPRLAGVQTGELF
TRBJ1-1,TRBV20-1,SARDSQLGDSTEAF
TRBJ2-2,TRBV6-5,ASSYTRSSGELF
TRBJ1-2,TRBV29-1,SVEAGGGFYT
TRBJ2-1,TRBV5-5,ASSYFGTVGESYNEQF
TRBJ1-1,TRBV5-1,ASSPFGQGLNTEAF
TRBJ2-5,TRBV9,ASSVSTHSGEAQY
TRBJ1-2,TRBV20-1,SAKTGQGPYT
TRBJ2-5,TRBV28,ASSLWGTTTVETQY
TRBJ2-7,TRBV20-1,SARAPSGAYEQY
TRBJ2-6,TRBV6-5,ASSRTANVLT
TRBJ1-5,TRBV10-3,AINPDSNQPQH
TRBJ2-6,TRBV25-1,ASSGGTYSGANVLT
TRBJ2-7,TRBV11-3,ASSSMGGEQY
TRBJ2-7,TRBV5-1,ASRADQHEQY
TRBJ1-1,TRBV9,ASSEPSQGMNTEAF
TRBJ1-4,TRBV15,ATSRVTGVGEKLF
TRBJ2-3,TRBV7-2,ATTTDTGSRTDTQY
TRBJ2-7,TRBV6-1,ATSQGRGSYEQY
TRBJ1-5,TRBV20-1,SATTAINQPQH
TRBJ2-7,TRBV28,ASSVGDSPSREQY
TRBJ1-2,TRBV30,AWNGGPRAVGYT
TRBJ1-1,TRBV25-1,ASSESYITEAF
TRBJ1-3,TRBV20-1,SALGVSGNTIY
TRBJ2-2,TRBV12-3/TRBV12-4,ASTPGTGWNGELF
TRBJ1-2,TRBV5-1,ASSLGVRGGYT
TRBJ1-1,TRBV6-5,ASRPAPGAGGRNTEAF
TRBJ1-2,TRBV2,ATSEGVTYGYT
TRBJ2-1,TRBV12-3/TRBV12-4,ASSLVLAGSNEQF
TRBJ2-1,TRBV5-1,ASSFGKEQF
TRBJ2-1,TRBV6-1,ASSLARSYNEQF
TRBJ2-7,TRBV11-2,ASSYGLAEYYEQY
TRBJ1-1,TRBV20-1,SAKIPNMNTEAF
TRBJ1-1,TRBV12-3/TRBV12-4,ASTPQAKSEAF
TRBJ2-5,TRBV20-1,SASGTSYGTQY
TRBJ2-5,TRBV15,ATSRDSARSSKTQY
TRBJ2-2,TRBV20-1,SARGRGNTGELF
TRBJ2-7,TRBV7-2,ASSHSPHEQY
TRBJ2-7,TRBV5-6,ASSWASVREQY
TRBJ1-1,TRBV11-2,ASSLGHTVGTEAF